The sequence of this TCR beta chain was determined in a study of blood T cell repertoires in COVID-19. Study-level background: PBMCs, B-cell-depleted T cells, or T cells were the source of the cDNA or gDNA that made up the material.

Participants were aged about 18 to 100 years, lived in around 22 US areas, and enrolled virtually. Clinical history reported by participants formed the basis on which cohorts were assigned. Authors' data handling: Using reference gene primer amplification, nucleated cell counts were estimated. The method was immunoSEQ multiplex PCR; TCRdb's version includes in-frame clones alone and lacks a portion of them. V and J calls and clone size are those listed in that table; D and trimming were worked out from the DNA. The table has 150,000 to 200,000 clones, 75% to 85% seen once. Trimming took 2 bases from V and 9 from J; bases not matched to a gene: 9. Germline V CDR1 and CDR2: MDHEN, SYDVKM. This CDR3 is built from 15 residues.

The sequencing input was PBMCs or T cells enriched from blood (not recorded which). The TCR was taken from a woman between 45 and 65 years old with acute COVID-19. The chain has TRBV28 and TRBJ1-3, with 8 nucleotides matching TRBD1. CDR3 bases: TGTGCCAGCAGTTTAGACGACAGGGGTCGTGGCACCATATATTTT. This encodes CASSLDDRGRGTIYF. Supplemented by reference TRBV28 and TRBJ1-3, the full variable domain reads DVKVTQSSRYLVKRTGEKVFLECVQDMDHENMFWYRQDPGLGLRLIYFSYDVKMKEKGDIPEGYSVSREKKERFSLILESASTNQTSMYLCASSLDDRGRGTIYFGEGSWLTVV.